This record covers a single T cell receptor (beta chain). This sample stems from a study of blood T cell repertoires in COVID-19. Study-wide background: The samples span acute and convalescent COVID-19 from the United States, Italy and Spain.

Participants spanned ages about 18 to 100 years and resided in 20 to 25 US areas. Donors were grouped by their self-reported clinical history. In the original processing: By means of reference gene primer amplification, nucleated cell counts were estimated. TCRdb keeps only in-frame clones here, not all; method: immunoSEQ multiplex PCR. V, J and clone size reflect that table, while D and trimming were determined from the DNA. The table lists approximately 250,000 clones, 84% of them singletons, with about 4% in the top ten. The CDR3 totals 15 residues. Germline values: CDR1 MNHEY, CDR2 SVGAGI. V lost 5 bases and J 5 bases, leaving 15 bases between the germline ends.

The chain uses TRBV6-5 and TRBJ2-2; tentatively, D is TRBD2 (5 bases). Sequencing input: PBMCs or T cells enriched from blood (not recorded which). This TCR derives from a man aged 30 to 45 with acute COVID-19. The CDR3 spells CASSPIFRGTGELFF. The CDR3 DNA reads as TGTGCCAGCAGTCCGATCTTCCGGGGAACCGGGGAGCTGTTTTTT.